This TCR beta chain was obtained from a study of T cell repertoires in cytomegalovirus infection. About the research overall: Alongside well-studied HLA-B-restricted CMV epitopes, recently identified HLA-C-restricted CMV epitopes were also used. Matching HLA type and CMV infection were both indicated by public TCR beta signatures. Overall study results and limits: The response measured ex vivo was dominated by TCR beta clonotypes (HLA-C-restricted and CMV-specific).

For this clonotype: Its matching antigen is unknown.

TCRdb independently ran MiXCR on the reads; one entry per CDR3 protein. This table holds 450,000 to 600,000 distinct CDR3 sequences, around a third found once. CDR3 length equals 13 residues. The germline gives CDR1 SQVTM, CDR2 ANQGSEA. Trimming removed 1 base at V and 1 base at J, with 5 bases between. This chain connects TRBV29-1 to TRBJ2-4; D unresolved. The material was cultured PBMCs, obtained from culture after CMV antigen stimulation. This sequence was found in a human donor in good health (CMV status not recorded). Some clones in this sample may be carry-over from other donors' samples. CDR3 sequence (DNA): TGCAGCGTTGAAGGTCAGGCCAAAAACATTCAGTACTTC. Encoded protein: CSVEGQAKNIQYF. Drawing the rest from reference TRBV29-1 and TRBJ2-4, the complete variable domain is SAVISQKPSRDICQRGTSLTIQCQVDSQVTMMFWYRQQPGQSLTLIATANQGSEATYESGFVIDKFPISRPNLTFSTLTVSNMSPEDSSIYLCSVEGQAKNIQYFGAGTRLSVL.